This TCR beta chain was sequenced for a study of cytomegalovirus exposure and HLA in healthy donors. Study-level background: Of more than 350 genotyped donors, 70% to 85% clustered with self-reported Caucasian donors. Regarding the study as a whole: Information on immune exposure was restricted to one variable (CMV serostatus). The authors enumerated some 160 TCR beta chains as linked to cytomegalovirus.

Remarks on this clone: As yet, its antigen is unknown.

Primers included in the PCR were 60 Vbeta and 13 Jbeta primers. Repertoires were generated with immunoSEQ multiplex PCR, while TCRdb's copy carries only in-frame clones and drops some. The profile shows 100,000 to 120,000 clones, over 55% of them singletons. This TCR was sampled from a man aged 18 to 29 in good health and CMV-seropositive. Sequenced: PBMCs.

For the CDR3, the DNA is TGTGCCAGCAGTCCCCAGGGACTAGCGGGGGAAAATACGCAGTATTTT. Amino acid sequence: CASSPQGLAGENTQYF. The chain couples TRBV27 to TRBJ2-3, with 14 bases lining up with TRBD2. V lost 5 bases, J lost 7 bases, and 8 bases stayed unmatched. Germline loops: CDR1 MNHEY, CDR2 SMNVEV (reference sequence). The CDR3 loop spans 16 amino acids.